What follows is one T cell receptor (beta chain) and its context. This clonotype was picked up many times. Its antigen is currently not known. Base qualities are not recorded, but no much larger clone differs from it by a single base. The library relied on RT-PCR. The instrument was a NextSeq 550. TCRdb trimmed public reads at Q25 via fastp, called clones via MiXCR and kept in-frame beta chains. Each entry merges the rows of one CDR3 protein and shows their most common DNA and genes. This sample comprises almost 90,000 distinct CDR3 sequences, less than 5% of them detected only once. The ten largest clonotypes hold 2.6% of the sample. These data come from a study of patients and donors after allogeneic stem cell transplantation (TCRdb year 2020). The CDR3 sequence holds 16 residues, the cysteine and phenylalanine included. Just the 48-base CDR3 DNA is kept, in frame starting at base 1. The CDR1 and CDR2 encoded by the germline V gene are SGHVS and FQNEAQ. V is shortened by 5 bases, J by 3 bases, and the region joining them spans 19 bases.

This sequence originates from a human donor who was either an allogeneic HSCT recipient or a stem cell or donor lymphocyte infusion donor (not recorded which). It is not recorded whose cells these are; they may come from a transplant donor. The chain links TRBV7-8 with TRBJ1-2, with no confidently assigned D gene. What was sequenced was blood, either unsorted or a sorted T cell fraction (not recorded which). The CDR3 reads as follows: CASSPSRIQTHYGYTF. The nucleotide sequence reads as follows: TGTGCCAGCAGCCCCTCACGTATACAGACCCACTATGGCTACACCTTC.